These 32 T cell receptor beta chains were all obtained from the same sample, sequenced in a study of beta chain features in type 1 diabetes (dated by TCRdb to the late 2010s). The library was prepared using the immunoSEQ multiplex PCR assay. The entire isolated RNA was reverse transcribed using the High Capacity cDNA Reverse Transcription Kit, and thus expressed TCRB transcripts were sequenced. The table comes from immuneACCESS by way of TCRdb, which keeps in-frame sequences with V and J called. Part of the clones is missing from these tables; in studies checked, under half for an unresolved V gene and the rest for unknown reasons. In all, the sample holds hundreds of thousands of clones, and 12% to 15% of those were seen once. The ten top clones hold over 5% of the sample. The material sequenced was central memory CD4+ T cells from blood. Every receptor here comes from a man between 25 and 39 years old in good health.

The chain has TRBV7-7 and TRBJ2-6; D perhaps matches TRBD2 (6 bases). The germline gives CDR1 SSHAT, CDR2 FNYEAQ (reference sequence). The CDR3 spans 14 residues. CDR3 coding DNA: TGTGCTAGCGGCCCTGACTCTGGGGCCAACGTCCTGACTTTC. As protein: CASGPDSGANVLTF.

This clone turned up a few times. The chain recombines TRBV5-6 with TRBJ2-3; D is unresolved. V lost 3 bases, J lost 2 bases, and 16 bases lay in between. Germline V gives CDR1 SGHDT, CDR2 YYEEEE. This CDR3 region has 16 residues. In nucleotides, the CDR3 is TGTGCCAGCAGCTATGACAAGCTAAGGTACACAGATACGCAGTATTTT. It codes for CASSYDKLRYTDTQYF.

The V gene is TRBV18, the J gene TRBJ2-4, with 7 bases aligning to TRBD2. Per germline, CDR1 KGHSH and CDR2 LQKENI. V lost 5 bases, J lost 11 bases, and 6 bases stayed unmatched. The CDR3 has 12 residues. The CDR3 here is CASSSPGLVQYF. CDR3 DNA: TGTGCCAGCTCATCTCCAGGACTAGTTCAGTACTTC. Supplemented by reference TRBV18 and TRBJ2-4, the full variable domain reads NAGVMQNPRHLVRRRGQEARLRCSPMKGHSHVYWYRQLPEEGLKFMVYLQKENIIDESGMPKERFSAEFPKEGPSILRIQQVVRGDSAAYFCASSSPGLVQYFGAGTRLSVL.

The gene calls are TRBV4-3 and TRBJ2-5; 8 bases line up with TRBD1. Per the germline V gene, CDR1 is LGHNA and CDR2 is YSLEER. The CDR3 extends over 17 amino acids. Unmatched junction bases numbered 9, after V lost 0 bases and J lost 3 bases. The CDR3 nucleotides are TGCGCCAGCAGCCAAGATCTCGGACAGGGCTTTAAAGAGACCCAGTACTTC. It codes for CASSQDLGQGFKETQYF.

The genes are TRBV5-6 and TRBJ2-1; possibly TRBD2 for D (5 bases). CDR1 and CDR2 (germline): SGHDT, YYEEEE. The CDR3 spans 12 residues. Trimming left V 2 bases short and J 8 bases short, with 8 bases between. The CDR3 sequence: CASSFVAYEQFF. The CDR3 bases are TGTGCCAGCAGCTTCGTAGCGTATGAGCAGTTCTTC.

The CDR3 sequence is CASSSSTYEQYF. CDR3 DNA: TGTGCCAGCAGCTCGAGCACCTACGAGCAGTACTTC. The chain carries TRBV16 and TRBJ2-7; D not certain. Trimming stripped 5 bases from V and 2 bases from J, with 7 bases between. The V gene's germline CDR1 is KGHSY and CDR2 FQNENV. CDR3 length equals 12 residues.

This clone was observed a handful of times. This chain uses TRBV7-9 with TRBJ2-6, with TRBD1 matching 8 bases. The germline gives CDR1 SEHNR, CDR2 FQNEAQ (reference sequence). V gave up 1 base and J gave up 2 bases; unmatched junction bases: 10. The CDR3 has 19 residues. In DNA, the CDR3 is TGTGCCAGCAGCTTAGGGGCAGGGGGCGAACGACCTGGGGCCAACGTCCTGACTTTC. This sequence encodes CASSLGAGGERPGANVLTF.

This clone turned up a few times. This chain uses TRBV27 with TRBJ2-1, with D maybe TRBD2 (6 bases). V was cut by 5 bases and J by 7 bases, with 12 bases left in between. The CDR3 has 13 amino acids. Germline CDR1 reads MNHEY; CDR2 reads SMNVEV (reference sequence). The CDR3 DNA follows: TGTGCCAGCAGTCCGGGACTTTCGAATGAGCAGTTCTTC. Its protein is CASSPGLSNEQFF.

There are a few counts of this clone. The CDR3 DNA reads TGTGCCAGTAGATTCGGGGGCTCTGGAAACACCATATATTTT. The encoded protein is CASRFGGSGNTIYF. The V call is TRBV19, the J call TRBJ1-3; D perhaps matches TRBD1 (5 bases). Trimming stripped 6 bases from V and 0 bases from J, with 9 bases between. Germline lookup yields CDR1 LNHDA and CDR2 SQIVND (reference sequence). CDR3 length equals 14 residues.

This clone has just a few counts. CDR3 nucleotides: TGTGCCAGCAGCTTGATGTTGGCGGGGGCTGGAAACACCATATATTTT. Translating it yields CASSLMLAGAGNTIYF. V is TRBV5-6 and J is TRBJ1-3; maybe TRBD1 (5 bases). Germline-derived CDR1 and CDR2 are SGHDT and YYEEEE. V was pared by 1 base and J by 2 bases, with 13 bases between. The CDR3 runs to 16 residues. The full variable domain, its missing parts supplied by reference TRBV5-6 and TRBJ1-3, is DAGVTQSPTHLIKTRGQQVTLRCSPKSGHDTVSWYQQALGQGPQFIFQYYEEEERQRGNFPDRFSGHQFPNYSSELNVNALLLGDSALYLCASSLMLAGAGNTIYFGEGSWLTVV.

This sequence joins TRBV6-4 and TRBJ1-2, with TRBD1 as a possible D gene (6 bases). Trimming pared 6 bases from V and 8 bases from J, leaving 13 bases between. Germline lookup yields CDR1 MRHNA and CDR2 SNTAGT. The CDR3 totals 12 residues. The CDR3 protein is CASRQGSGGYTF. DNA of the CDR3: TGTGCCAGCAGACAGGGATCCGGAGGCTACACCTTC.

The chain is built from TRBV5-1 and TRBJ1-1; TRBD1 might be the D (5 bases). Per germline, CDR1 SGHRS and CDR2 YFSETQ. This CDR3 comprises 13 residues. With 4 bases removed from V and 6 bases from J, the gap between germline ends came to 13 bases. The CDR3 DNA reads TGCGCCAGCAGCCCCAGGGCAACCCCTGAAGCTTTCTTT. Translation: CASSPRATPEAFF. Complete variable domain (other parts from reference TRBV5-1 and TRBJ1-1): KAGVTQTPRYLIKTRGQQVTLSCSPISGHRSVSWYQQTPGQGLQFLFEYFSETQRNKGNFPGRFSGRQFSNSRSEMNVSTLELGDSALYLCASSPRATPEAFFGQGTRLTVV.

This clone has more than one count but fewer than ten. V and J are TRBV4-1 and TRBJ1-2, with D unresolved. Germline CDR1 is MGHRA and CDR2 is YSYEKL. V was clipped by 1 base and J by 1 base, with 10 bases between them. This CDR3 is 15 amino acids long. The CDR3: CASSQGPRDNYGYTF. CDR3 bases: TGCGCCAGCAGCCAAGGGCCCCGGGATAACTATGGCTACACCTTC.

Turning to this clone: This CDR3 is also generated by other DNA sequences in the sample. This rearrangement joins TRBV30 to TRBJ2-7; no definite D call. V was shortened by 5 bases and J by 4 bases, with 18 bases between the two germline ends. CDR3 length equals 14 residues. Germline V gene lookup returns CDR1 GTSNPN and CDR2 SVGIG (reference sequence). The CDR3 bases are TGTGCCTGGGGGCTCGGTGGCGGTCGATACGAGCAGTACGTC. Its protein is CAWGLGGGRYEQYV.

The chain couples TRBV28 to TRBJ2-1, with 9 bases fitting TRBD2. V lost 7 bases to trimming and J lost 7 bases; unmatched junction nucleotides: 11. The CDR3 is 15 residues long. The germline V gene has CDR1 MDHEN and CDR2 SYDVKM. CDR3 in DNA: TGTGCCAGCACCTTTAGCGGGAGTTTCATGAATGAGCAGTTCTTC. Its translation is CASTFSGSFMNEQFF.

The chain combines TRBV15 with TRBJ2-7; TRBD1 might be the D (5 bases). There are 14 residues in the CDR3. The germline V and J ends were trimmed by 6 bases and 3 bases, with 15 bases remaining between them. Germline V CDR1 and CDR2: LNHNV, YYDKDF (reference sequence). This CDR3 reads CATSSDRSYYEQYF. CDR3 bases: TGTGCCACCAGTAGTGACAGATCCTACTACGAGCAGTACTTC.

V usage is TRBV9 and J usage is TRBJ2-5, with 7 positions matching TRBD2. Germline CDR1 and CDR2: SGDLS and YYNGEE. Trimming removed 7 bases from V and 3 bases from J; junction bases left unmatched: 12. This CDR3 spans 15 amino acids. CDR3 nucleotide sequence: TGTGCCAGCTGTCGCGGAGCGGGACTGAAAGAGACCCAGTACTTC. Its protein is CASCRGAGLKETQYF.

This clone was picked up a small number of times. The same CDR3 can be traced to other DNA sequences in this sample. CDR3 sequence: CASSLSGGTGELFF. The DNA of the CDR3 is TGTGCCAGCAGCTTAAGCGGGGGCACCGGGGAGCTGTTTTTT. V and J are TRBV7-2 and TRBJ2-2; 8 bases map to TRBD2. Germline loops: CDR1 SGHTA, CDR2 FQGNSA. The trim removed 2 bases at V and 4 bases at J, leaving 0 bases unmatched. The CDR3 runs 14 residues.

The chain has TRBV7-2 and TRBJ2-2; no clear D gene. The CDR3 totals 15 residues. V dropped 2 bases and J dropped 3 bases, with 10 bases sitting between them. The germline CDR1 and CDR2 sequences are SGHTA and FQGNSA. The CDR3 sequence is CASSLNFGDTGELFF. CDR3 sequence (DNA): TGTGCCAGCAGCTTAAATTTTGGGGACACCGGGGAGCTGTTTTTT.

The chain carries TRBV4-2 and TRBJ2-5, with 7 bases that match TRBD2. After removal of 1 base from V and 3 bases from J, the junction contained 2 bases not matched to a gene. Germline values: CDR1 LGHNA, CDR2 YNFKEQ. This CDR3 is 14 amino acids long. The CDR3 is CASSQVGREETQYF. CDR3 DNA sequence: TGTGCCAGCAGCCAAGTGGGGAGGGAAGAGACCCAGTACTTC.

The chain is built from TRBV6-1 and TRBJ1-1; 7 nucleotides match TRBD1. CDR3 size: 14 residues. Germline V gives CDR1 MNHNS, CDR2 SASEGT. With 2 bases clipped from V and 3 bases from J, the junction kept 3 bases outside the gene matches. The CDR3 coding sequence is TGTGCCAGCAGTGAACGGGACAGCGACACTGAAGCTTTCTTT. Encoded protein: CASSERDSDTEAFF.

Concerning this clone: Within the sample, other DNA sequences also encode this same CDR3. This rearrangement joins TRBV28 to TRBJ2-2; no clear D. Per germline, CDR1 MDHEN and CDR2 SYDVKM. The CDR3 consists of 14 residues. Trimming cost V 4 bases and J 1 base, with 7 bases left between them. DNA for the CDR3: TGTGCCAGCAGTTCGCCAGGGAACACCGGGGAGCTGTTTTTT. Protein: CASSSPGNTGELFF.

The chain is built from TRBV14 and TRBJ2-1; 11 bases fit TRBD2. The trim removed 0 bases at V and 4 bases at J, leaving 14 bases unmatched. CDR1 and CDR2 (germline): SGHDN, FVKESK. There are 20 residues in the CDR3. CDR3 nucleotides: TGTGCCAGCAGCCAAGATTCCACTAGCGGGAGAGGAGGGAAGTACAATGAGCAGTTCTTC. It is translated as CASSQDSTSGRGGKYNEQFF.

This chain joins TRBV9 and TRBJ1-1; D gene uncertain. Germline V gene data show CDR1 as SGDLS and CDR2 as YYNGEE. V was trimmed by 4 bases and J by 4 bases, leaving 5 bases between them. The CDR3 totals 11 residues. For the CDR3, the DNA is TGTGCCAGCAGCTGGGTCACTGAAGCTTTCTTT. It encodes CASSWVTEAFF. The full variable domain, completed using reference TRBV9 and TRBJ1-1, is DSGVTQTPKHLITATGQRVTLRCSPRSGDLSVYWYQQSLDQGLQFLIQYYNGEERAKGNILERFSAQQFPDLHSELNLSSLELGDSALYFCASSWVTEAFFGQGTRLTVV.

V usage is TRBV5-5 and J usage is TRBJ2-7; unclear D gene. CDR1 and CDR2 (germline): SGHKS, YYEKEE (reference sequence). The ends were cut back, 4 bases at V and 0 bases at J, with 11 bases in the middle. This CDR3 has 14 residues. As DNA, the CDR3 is TGTGCCAGCAGCCCTAGTTCCAGCTCCTACGAGCAGTACGTC. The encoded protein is CASSPSSSSYEQYV.

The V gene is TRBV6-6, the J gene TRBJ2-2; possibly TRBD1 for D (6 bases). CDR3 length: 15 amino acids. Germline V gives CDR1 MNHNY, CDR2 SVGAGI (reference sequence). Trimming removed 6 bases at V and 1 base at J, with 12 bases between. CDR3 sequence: CASSDRGQNTGELFF. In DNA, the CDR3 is TGTGCCAGCAGCGACCGGGGACAGAACACCGGGGAGCTGTTTTTT.

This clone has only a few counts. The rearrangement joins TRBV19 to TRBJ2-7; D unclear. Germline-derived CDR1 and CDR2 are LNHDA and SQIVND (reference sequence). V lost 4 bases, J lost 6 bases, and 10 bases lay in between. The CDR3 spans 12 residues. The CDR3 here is CASSTHLSEQYF. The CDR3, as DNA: TGTGCCAGTAGTACCCATCTTAGCGAGCAGTACTTC.

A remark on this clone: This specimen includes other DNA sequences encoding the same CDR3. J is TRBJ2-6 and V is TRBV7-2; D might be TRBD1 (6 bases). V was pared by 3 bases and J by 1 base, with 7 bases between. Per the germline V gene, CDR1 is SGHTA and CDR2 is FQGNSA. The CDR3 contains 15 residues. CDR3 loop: CASSFRGSGANVLTF. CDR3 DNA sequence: TGTGCCAGCAGCTTCAGGGGATCTGGGGCCAACGTCCTGACTTTC.

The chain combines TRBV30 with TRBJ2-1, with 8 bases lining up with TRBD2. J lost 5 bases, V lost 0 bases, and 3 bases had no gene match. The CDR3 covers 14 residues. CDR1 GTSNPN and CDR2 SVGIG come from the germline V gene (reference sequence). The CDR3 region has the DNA TGTGCCTGGAGTGTAACTAGCGGTCACAATGAGCAGTTCTTC. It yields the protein CAWSVTSGHNEQFF.

CDR3 amino acids: CASSETDQLYNEQFF. CDR3 sequence (DNA): TGTGCCAGCAGTGAAACGGACCAGCTATACAATGAGCAGTTCTTC. The rearrangement links TRBV2 to TRBJ2-1; D call uncertain. Between the trimmed V and J ends, which lost 2 bases and 4 bases, there was a span of 12 bases. CDR3 size: 15 residues. Germline V CDR1 and CDR2: SNHLY, FYNNEI.

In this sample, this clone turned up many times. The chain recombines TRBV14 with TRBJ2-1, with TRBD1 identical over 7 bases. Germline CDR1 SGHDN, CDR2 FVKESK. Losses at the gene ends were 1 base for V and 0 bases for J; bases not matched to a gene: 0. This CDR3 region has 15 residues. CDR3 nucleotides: TGTGCCAGCAGCCAAGGGACAGGCTCCTACAATGAGCAGTTCTTC. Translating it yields CASSQGTGSYNEQFF.

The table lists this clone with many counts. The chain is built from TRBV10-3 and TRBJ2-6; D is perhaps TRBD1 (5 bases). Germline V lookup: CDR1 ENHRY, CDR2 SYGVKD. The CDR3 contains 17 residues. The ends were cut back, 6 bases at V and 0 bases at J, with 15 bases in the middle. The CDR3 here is CAISGGRANSGANVLTF. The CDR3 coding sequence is TGTGCCATCAGCGGCGGCAGGGCGAACTCTGGGGCCAACGTCCTGACTTTC.